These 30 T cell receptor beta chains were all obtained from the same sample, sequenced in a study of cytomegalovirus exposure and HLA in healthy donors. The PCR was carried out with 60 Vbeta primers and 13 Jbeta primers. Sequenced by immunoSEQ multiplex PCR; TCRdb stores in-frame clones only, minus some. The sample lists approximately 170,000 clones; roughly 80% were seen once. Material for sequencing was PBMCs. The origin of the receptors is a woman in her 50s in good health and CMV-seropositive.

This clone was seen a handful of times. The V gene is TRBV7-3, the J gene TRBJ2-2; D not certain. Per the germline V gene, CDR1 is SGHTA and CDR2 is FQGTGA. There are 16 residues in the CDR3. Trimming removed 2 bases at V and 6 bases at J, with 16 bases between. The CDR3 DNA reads TGTGCCAGCAGCTTATTCCCTATTTCTGAGCCCGGGGAGCTGTTTTTT. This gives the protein CASSLFPISEPGELFF.

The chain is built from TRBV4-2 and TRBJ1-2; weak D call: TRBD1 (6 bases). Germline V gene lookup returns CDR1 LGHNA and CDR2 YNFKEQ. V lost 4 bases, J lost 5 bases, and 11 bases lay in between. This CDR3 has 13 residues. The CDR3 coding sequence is TGTGCCAGCAGCCCTGAGGGGGGGTATGGCTACACCTTC. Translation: CASSPEGGYGYTF.

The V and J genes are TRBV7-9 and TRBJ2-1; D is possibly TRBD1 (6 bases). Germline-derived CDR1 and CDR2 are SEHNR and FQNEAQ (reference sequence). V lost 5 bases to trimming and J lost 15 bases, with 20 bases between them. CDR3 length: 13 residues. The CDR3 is CASSEPGGQFRFF. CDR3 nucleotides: TGTGCCAGCAGCGAGCCTGGGGGCCAGTTCAGGTTCTTC.

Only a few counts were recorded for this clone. CDR3 sequence reads: CASSPQGVNEQFF. CDR3 nucleotides: TGTGCCAGCTCACCCCAGGGTGTAAATGAGCAGTTCTTC. The V call is TRBV18, the J call TRBJ2-1; TRBD1 is a possible D gene (5 bases). The germline gives CDR1 KGHSH, CDR2 LQKENI. This CDR3 has 13 residues. Trimming stripped 3 bases from V and 7 bases from J, with 10 bases between.

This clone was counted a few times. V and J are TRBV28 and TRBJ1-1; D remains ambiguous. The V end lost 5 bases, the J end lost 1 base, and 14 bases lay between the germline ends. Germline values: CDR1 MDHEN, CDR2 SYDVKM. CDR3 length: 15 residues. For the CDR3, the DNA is TGTGCCAGCAGTCCCCCTCCTTTCGGGAACACTGAAGCTTTCTTT. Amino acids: CASSPPPFGNTEAFF.

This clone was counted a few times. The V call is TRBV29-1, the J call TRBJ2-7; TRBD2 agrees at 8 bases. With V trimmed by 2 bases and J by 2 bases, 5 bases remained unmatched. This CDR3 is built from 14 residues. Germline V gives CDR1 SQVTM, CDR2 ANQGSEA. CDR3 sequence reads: CSVESSGNTYEQYF. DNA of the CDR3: TGCAGCGTTGAAAGTAGCGGGAATACCTACGAGCAGTACTTC.

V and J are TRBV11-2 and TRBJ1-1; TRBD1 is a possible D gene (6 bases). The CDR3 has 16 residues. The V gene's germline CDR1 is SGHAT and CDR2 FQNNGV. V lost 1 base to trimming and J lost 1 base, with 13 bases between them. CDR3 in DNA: TGTGCCAGCAGCTTAGGGCTACAGGGATCGAACACTGAAGCTTTCTTT. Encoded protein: CASSLGLQGSNTEAFF. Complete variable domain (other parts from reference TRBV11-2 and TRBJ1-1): EAGVAQSPRYKIIEKRQSVAFWCNPISGHATLYWYQQILGQGPKLLIQFQNNGVVDDSQLPKDRFSAERLKGVDSTLKIQPAKLEDSAVYLCASSLGLQGSNTEAFFGQGTRLTVV.

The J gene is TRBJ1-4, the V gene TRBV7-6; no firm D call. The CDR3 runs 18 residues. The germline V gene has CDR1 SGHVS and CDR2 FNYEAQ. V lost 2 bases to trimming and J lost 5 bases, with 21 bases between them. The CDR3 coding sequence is TGTGCCAGCAGCTTATACGGAGGGTACGAATCTAGAAATGAAAAACTGTTTTTT. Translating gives CASSLYGGYESRNEKLFF.

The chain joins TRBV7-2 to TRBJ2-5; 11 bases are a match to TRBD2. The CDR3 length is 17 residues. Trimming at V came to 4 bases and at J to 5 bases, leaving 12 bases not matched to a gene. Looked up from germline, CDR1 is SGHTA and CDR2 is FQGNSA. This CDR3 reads CASSSRLAGGLGETQYF. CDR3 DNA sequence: TGTGCCAGCAGCTCCCGGTTAGCGGGGGGGTTAGGGGAGACCCAGTACTTC.

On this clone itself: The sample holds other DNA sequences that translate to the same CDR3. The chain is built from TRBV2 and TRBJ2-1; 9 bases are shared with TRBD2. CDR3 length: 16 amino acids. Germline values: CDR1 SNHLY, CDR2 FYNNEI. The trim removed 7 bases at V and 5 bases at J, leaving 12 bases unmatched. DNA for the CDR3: TGTGCCAGCACCACACTGGCGGGGGGGCGGCACAATGAGCAGTTCTTC. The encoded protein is CASTTLAGGRHNEQFF.

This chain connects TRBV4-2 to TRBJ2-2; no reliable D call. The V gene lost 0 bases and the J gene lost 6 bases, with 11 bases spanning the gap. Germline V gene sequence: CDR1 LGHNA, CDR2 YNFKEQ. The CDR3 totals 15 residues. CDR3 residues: CASSQEDSISGELFF. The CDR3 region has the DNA TGTGCCAGCAGCCAAGAGGATAGCATCTCCGGGGAGCTGTTTTTT.

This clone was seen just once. The DNA for the CDR3 is TGTGCCAGCGCCGGGACAGCTGGAAACACCATATATTTT. Translation: CASAGTAGNTIYF. This chain joins TRBV19 and TRBJ1-3; 7 bases fit TRBD1. The V gene end was trimmed by 9 bases and the J gene end by 2 bases; junction bases not matched to a gene: 4. This CDR3 has 13 residues. CDR1 is LNHDA and CDR2 is SQIVND in the germline V gene (reference sequence). Full variable domain (outside the CDR3, taken from reference TRBV19 and TRBJ1-3): DGGITQSPKYLFRKEGQNVTLSCEQNLNHDAMYWYRQDPGQGLRLIYYSQIVNDFQKGDIAEGYSVSREKKESFPLTVTSAQKNPTAFYLCASAGTAGNTIYFGEGSWLTVV.

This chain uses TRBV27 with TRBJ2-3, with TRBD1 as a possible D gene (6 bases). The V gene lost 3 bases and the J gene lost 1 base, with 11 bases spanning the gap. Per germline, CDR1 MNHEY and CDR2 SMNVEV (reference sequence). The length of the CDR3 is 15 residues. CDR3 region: CASSFVQGGTDTQYF. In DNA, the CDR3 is TGTGCCAGCAGTTTCGTACAGGGAGGCACAGATACGCAGTATTTT.

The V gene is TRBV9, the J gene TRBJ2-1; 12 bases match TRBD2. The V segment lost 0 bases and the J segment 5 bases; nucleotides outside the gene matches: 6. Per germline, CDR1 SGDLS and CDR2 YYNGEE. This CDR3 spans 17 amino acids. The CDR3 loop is CASSVDLAGGYDNEQFF. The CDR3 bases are TGTGCCAGCAGCGTAGATCTAGCGGGGGGGTACGACAATGAGCAGTTCTTC.

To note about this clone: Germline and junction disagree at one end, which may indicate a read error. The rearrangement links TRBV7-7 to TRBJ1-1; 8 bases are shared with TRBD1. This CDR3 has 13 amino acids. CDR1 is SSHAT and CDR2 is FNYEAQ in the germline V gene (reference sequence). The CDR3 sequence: CASSDRQGTEAFF. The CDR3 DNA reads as TGTGCTAGCAGCGACCGACAGGGGACTGAAGCTTTCTTT.

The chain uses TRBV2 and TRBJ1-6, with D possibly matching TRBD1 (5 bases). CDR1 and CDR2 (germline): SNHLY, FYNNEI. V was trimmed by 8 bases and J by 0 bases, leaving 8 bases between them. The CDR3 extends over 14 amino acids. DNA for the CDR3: TGTGCCAGCGGGGCCAGCTCCTATAATTCACCCCTCCACTTT. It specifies CASGASSYNSPLHF.

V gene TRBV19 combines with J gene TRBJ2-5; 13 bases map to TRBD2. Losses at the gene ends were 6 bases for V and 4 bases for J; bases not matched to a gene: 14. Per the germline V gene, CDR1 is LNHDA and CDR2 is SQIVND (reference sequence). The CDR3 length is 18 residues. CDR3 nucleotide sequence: TGTGCCAGTAGCCGAGCGGGGACTAGCGGGGTAGTGACAGAGACCCAGTACTTC. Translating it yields CASSRAGTSGVVTETQYF.

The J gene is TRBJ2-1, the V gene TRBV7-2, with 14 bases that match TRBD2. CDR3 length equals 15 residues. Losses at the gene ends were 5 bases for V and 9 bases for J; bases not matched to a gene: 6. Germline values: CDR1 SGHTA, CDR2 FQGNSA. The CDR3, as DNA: TGTGCCAGCAGCCTGACTAGCGGGGGGGCGGTTGAGCAGTTCTTC. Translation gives CASSLTSGGAVEQFF.

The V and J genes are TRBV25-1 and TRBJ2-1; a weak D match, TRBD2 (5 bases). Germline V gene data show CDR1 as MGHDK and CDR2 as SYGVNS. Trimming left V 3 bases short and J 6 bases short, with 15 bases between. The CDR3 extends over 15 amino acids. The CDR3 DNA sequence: TGTGCCAGCAGTGATCAAAGCGGCAGGCGCAATGAGCAGTTCTTC. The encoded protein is CASSDQSGRRNEQFF.

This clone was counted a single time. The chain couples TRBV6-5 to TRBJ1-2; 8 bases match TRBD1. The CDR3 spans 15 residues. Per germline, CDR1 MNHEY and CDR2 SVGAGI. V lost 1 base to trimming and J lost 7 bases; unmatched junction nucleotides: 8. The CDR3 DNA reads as TGTGCCAGCAGTTACTACAGGGGGGGGGTAGGTGGCTACACCTTC. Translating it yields CASSYYRGGVGGYTF.

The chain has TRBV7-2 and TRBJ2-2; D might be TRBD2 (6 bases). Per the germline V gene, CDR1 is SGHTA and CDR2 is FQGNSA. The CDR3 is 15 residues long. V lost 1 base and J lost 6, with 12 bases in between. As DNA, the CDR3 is TGTGCCAGCAGCTTAGAAATAGCTAGCGCCGGGGAGCTGTTTTTT. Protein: CASSLEIASAGELFF.

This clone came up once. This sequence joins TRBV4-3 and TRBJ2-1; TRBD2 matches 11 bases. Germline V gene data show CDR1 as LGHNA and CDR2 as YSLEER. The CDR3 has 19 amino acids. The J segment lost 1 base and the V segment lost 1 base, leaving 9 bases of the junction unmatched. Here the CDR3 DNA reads TGCGCCAGCAGCCAAGCCTTAGGGCTAGCGGGGGGATCCTACAATGAGCAGTTCTTC. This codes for CASSQALGLAGGSYNEQFF.

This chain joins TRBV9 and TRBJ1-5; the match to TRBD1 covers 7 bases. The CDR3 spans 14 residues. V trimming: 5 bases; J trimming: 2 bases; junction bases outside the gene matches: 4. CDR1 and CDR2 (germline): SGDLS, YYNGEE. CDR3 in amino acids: CASSSTGGNQPQHF. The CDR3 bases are TGTGCCAGCAGTTCCACAGGGGGCAATCAGCCCCAGCATTTT.

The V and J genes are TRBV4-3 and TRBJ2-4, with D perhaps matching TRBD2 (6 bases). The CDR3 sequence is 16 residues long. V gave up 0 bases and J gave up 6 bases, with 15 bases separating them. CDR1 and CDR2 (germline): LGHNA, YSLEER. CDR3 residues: CASSQDLRMEGNIQYF. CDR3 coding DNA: TGCGCCAGCAGCCAAGATCTTAGGATGGAGGGAAACATTCAGTACTTC.

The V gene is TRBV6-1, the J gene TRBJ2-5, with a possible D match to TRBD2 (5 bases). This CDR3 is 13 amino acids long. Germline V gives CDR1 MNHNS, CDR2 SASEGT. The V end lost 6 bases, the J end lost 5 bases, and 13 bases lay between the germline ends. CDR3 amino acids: CASSSTSAETQYF. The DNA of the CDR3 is TGTGCCAGCAGCTCAACTAGTGCGGAGACCCAGTACTTC.

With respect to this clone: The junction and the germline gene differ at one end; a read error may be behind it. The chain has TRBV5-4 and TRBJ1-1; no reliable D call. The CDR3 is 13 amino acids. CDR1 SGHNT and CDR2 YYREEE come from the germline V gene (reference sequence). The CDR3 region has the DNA TGTGCCAGCAACTTGTACGGGGACACTGAAGCTTTCTTT. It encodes CASNLYGDTEAFF.

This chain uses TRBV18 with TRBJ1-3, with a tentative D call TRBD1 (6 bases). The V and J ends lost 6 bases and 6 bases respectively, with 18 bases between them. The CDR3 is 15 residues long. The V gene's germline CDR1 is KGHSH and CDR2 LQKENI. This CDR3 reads CASSPQGKEVNTIYF. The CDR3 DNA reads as TGTGCCAGCTCCCCTCAGGGGAAAGAAGTAAACACCATATATTTT.

CDR3 sequence: CASSGTSGRGNEQFF. The CDR3 DNA sequence: TGTGCCAGTTCAGGGACTAGCGGGCGAGGGAATGAGCAGTTCTTC. The rearrangement links TRBV7-9 to TRBJ2-1, with TRBD2 matching 12 bases. V shed 9 bases and J 7 bases; nucleotides not matched to a gene: 10. Germline CDR1 reads SEHNR; CDR2 reads FQNEAQ (reference sequence). This CDR3 is built from 15 residues. The full variable domain, its missing parts supplied by reference TRBV7-9 and TRBJ2-1, is DTGVSQNPRHKITKRGQNVTFRCDPISEHNRLYWYRQTLGQGPEFLTYFQNEAQLEKSRLLSDRFSAERPKGSFSTLEIQRTEQGDSAMYLCASSGTSGRGNEQFFGPGTRLTVL.

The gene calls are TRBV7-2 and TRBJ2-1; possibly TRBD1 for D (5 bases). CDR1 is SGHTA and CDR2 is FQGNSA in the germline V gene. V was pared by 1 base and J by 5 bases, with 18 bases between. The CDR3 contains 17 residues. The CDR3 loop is CASSLEYGAGADNEQFF. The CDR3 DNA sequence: TGTGCCAGCAGCTTAGAATATGGGGCAGGCGCTGACAATGAGCAGTTCTTC.

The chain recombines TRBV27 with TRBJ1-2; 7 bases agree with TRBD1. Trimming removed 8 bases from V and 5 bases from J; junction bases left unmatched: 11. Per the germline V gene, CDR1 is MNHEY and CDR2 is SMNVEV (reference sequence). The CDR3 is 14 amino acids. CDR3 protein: CASGTRRGEYGYTF. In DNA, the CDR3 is TGTGCCAGCGGAACTCGCAGGGGGGAATATGGCTACACCTTC.